The TCR beta chain under discussion was sequenced for a study of blood T cell repertoires in COVID-19. Per the authors' pipeline: Counts of nucleated cells, estimated from reference gene primer amplification, were obtained. The protocol was immunoSEQ multiplex PCR, while the TCRdb copy is restricted to in-frame clones and leaves out a portion. V and J calls and clone size are those listed in that table; D and trimming were worked out from the DNA. The sample includes 220,000 or so clones, almost 90% of them seen just once. Trimming took 5 bases from V and 5 from J; bases not matched to a gene: 13. CDR3 length: 17 residues. The germline gives CDR1 SGHDT, CDR2 YYEEEE. Allocation to cohorts depended on clinical history reported by the participants.

This clonotype originated in a woman aged 45-65 years with acute COVID-19. The sequenced material came from PBMCs or T cells enriched from blood (not recorded which). This chain links TRBV5-6 with TRBJ2-2; 9 bases are shared with TRBD2. CDR3 in DNA: TGTGCCAGCAGTCGGAGAAGACTAGCGGCGAGAACCGGGGAGCTGTTTTTT. Protein: CASSRRRLAARTGELFF.